This entry features one TCR beta chain sequence. The data stem from a study of T cell changes during pregnancy in multiple sclerosis. Germline CDR1 is SEHNR and CDR2 is FQNEAQ (reference sequence). The CDR3 is 16 amino acids. The V and J ends lost 5 bases and 5 bases respectively, with 19 bases between them. Clones were read by immunoSEQ multiplex PCR, and TCRdb kept only the in-frame ones, dropping some. In the table there are tens of thousands of clones, about 93% of which are singletons. Material: peripheral blood, obtained in the third trimester of pregnancy. The clonotype comes from a female donor with multiple sclerosis, enrolled in a pregnancy study. The chain links TRBV7-9 to TRBJ2-1, with a possible D match to TRBD1 (5 bases). As DNA, the CDR3 is TGTGCCAGCAGCCCCACTTGGTTAGGGGTACACAATGAGCAGTTCTTC. Its translation: CASSPTWLGVHNEQFF.